This T cell receptor (beta chain) is drawn from a study of PD-L1 blockade in urothelial cancer. Study-wide background: Blood was evaluated 3 weeks (second dose) and 6 weeks after therapy began.

V was clipped by 3 bases and J by 2 bases; unmatched bases: 3. The CDR3 totals 14 residues. From germline, CDR1 is KGHSH and CDR2 LQKENI. Generated by immunoSEQ multiplex PCR, the TCRdb table keeps only in-frame clones and is missing some. There are just under 40,000 clones in the sample; roughly nine tenths occur only once, and 11% lies in the top ten. Time point in this sample: pretreatment peripheral blood. Pretreatment and on-treatment samples were taken, numbering 1 to 8 per patient. A word on this clone: At the DNA level, this CDR3 is encoded by other sequences in the same sample as well.

The TCR comes from a woman aged 55-70 years with urothelial cancer. Sequencing used PBMCs, obtained around atezolizumab (anti-PD-L1) treatment. V and J are TRBV18 and TRBJ2-7; 8 positions agree with TRBD1. The CDR3 here is CASSPGTGTYEQYF. The CDR3 coding sequence is TGTGCCAGCTCACCCGGGACAGGTACCTACGAGCAGTACTTC.